A single sample gave rise to the 13 T cell receptor beta chains below, sequenced in a study of blood T cells in healthy people across ages. The authors ran a second PCR of about 7 to 11 cycles using a sample-barcoded 5' primer and a J-beta primer mix. TCRdb reprocessed the 5' RACE reads with MiXCR, giving one entry per CDR3 protein. This sample has roughly 930,000 distinct CDR3 sequences; roughly 52% occur once, and the top ten carry 10% to 15%. Specimen: blood. Receptors were obtained from a young man in good health.

V usage is TRBV28 and J usage is TRBJ1-1; D possibly corresponds to TRBD1 (6 bases). The CDR3 totals 16 residues. CDR1 and CDR2 (germline): MDHEN, SYDVKM. Trimming took off 2 bases at V and 4 bases at J, with 17 bases between the two ends. Written as DNA, the CDR3 is TGTGCCAGCAGTTTAATTCGTGCGGGGGCAGGCACTGAAGCTTTCTTT. It codes for CASSLIRAGAGTEAFF. The whole variable domain, filled in from reference TRBV28 and TRBJ1-1, reads DVKVTQSSRYLVKRTGEKVFLECVQDMDHENMFWYRQDPGLGLRLIYFSYDVKMKEKGDIPEGYSVSREKKERFSLILESASTNQTSMYLCASSLIRAGAGTEAFFGQGTRLTVV.

This chain uses TRBV5-1 with TRBJ2-7; D may be TRBD1 (5 bases). The CDR3 contains 15 residues. Between the trimmed V and J ends, which lost 2 bases and 0 bases, there was a span of 12 bases. Germline V CDR1 and CDR2: SGHRS, YFSETQ. CDR3 DNA: TGCGCCAGCAGCTTCGACAGCTCAAGCTCCTACGAGCAGTACTTC. Amino acids: CASSFDSSSSYEQYF.

The V and J genes are TRBV27 and TRBJ2-5; D uncertain. With 6 bases removed from V and 5 bases from J, the gap between germline ends came to 13 bases. There are 13 residues in the CDR3. CDR1 is MNHEY and CDR2 is SMNVEV in the germline V gene (reference sequence). CDR3 sequence reads: CASSRGGWETQYF. DNA for the CDR3: TGTGCCAGCAGCCGAGGTGGATGGGAGACCCAGTACTTC.

The chain joins TRBV27 to TRBJ1-2; the match to TRBD1 covers 7 bases. This CDR3 has 13 residues. Germline V gene data show CDR1 as MNHEY and CDR2 as SMNVEV (reference sequence). J lost 8 bases, V lost 6 bases, and 9 bases had no gene match. DNA of the CDR3: TGTGCCAGCAGAACAACAGGGGTAGGGGGCTACACCTTC. It codes for CASRTTGVGGYTF.

The chain employs TRBV7-6 and TRBJ2-7; 10 nucleotides align to TRBD1. The CDR3 runs 17 residues. From germline, CDR1 is SGHVS and CDR2 FNYEAQ. V shed 0 bases and J 3 bases; nucleotides not matched to a gene: 8. CDR3 DNA: TGTGCCAGCAGCTTAGCCCTCCGGGACAGGGGAGACTACGAGCAGTACTTC. Protein: CASSLALRDRGDYEQYF.

The genes are TRBV4-3 and TRBJ1-2; D may be TRBD1 (5 bases). Trimming stripped 0 bases from V and 4 bases from J, with 15 bases between. The CDR3 sequence is 16 residues long. In germline, CDR1 is LGHNA, CDR2 YSLEER. DNA for the CDR3: TGCGCCAGCAGCCAAGATTGGGGGGGTGTGGGCTATGGCTACACCTTC. This encodes CASSQDWGGVGYGYTF.

Turning to this clonotype: No conserved phenylalanine or tryptophan ends this CDR3, so it is likely a read error. The chain carries TRBV4-1 and TRBJ2-1; no reliable D call. The CDR3 runs 12 residues. The V and J ends lost 0 bases and 12 bases respectively, with 9 bases between them. CDR1 MGHRA and CDR2 YSYEKL come from the germline V gene. CDR3 amino acids: CASSQDRNWQFL. CDR3 bases: TGCGCCAGCAGCCAAGATAGGAATTGGCAGTTCTTA.

This clonotype was counted between two and nine times. The rearrangement uses TRBV27 and TRBJ1-2, with D maybe TRBD1 (5 bases). V lost 9 bases to trimming and J lost 5 bases, with 10 bases between them. CDR3 length: 11 amino acids. CDR1 is MNHEY and CDR2 is SMNVEV in the germline V gene (reference sequence). CDR3 sequence reads: CASGWGYGYTF. The CDR3 nucleotides are TGTGCCAGTGGATGGGGGTATGGCTACACCTTC.

Comments on this clonotype: A read error may explain this, as a much larger clone is one base away. The rearrangement links TRBV12-3 or TRBV12-4 to TRBJ1-2; TRBD1 might be the D (6 bases). V lost 8 bases, J lost 9 bases, and 13 bases lay in between. The CDR3 is 11 amino acids. DNA for the CDR3: TGTGCCAGCCGACAAGGGGGTTGCTACACCTTC. It yields the protein CASRQGGCYTF.

The V gene is TRBV24-1, the J gene TRBJ2-7, with 7 bases matching TRBD2. Germline CDR1 and CDR2: KGHDR and SFDVKD. The CDR3 runs to 15 residues. V lost 2 bases, J lost 1 base, and 4 bases stayed unmatched. This CDR3 is CATSDSGLPSYEQYF. CDR3 sequence (DNA): TGTGCCACCAGTGATTCGGGACTACCATCCTACGAGCAGTACTTC.

This clonotype appeared a few times. V usage is TRBV6-6 and J usage is TRBJ1-1; D unclear. In germline, CDR1 is MNHNY, CDR2 SVGAGI (reference sequence). The CDR3 is 13 residues long. V was clipped by 6 bases and J by 6 bases, with 14 bases between them. The CDR3 sequence is CASRLNRNAEAFF. In DNA form, the CDR3 reads TGTGCCAGCAGACTCAATCGAAACGCTGAAGCTTTCTTT.

J is TRBJ2-1 and V is TRBV28; perhaps TRBD2 as D (7 bases). This CDR3 comprises 15 residues. V was pared by 7 bases and J by 5 bases, with 18 bases between. In germline, CDR1 is MDHEN, CDR2 SYDVKM. Here the CDR3 DNA reads TGTGCCAGCACCCTGGGGGGGGGACAACACAATGAGCAGTTCTTC. It yields the protein CASTLGGGQHNEQFF. The whole variable domain, remainder taken from reference TRBV28 and TRBJ2-1, is DVKVTQSSRYLVKRTGEKVFLECVQDMDHENMFWYRQDPGLGLRLIYFSYDVKMKEKGDIPEGYSVSREKKERFSLILESASTNQTSMYLCASTLGGGQHNEQFFGPGTRLTVL.

The chain links TRBV6-1 to TRBJ1-5; 9 positions match TRBD1. After removal of 6 bases from V and 5 bases from J, the junction contained 2 bases not matched to a gene. CDR3 size: 13 residues. Germline values: CDR1 MNHNS, CDR2 SASEGT. CDR3 nucleotide sequence: TGTGCCAGCAGGGGGACAGGGCATCAGCCCCAGCATTTT. Its protein product is CASRGTGHQPQHF.